This T cell receptor (beta chain) came from a study of cytomegalovirus exposure and HLA in healthy donors. Note on this clone: What it binds is not known. Other DNA sequences in this specimen translate into the identical CDR3.

The PCR ran on 60 Vbeta and 13 Jbeta primers. Per the original methods: Later reanalysis found 70 million to 95 million unique TCR beta chains, some 10 million of them shared. Method: immunoSEQ multiplex PCR; TCRdb's copy keeps in-frame clones and lacks some. The V and J calls and the clone size are those of that table, but D and trimming were determined from the DNA. The table has 200,000 to 250,000 clones, roughly 79% seen once. Study findings and constraints: In terms of immune exposure information, only CMV serostatus was available. What a later analysis reportedly showed was that an Asian-associated ancestry cluster had fewer N-insertions than the approximately 720-donor mean. The authors confirmed in vitro that three CMV-associated chains were specific for CMV antigens.

Sequenced input: PBMCs. The clonotype originates from a man aged 18 to 35 in good health and CMV-seronegative.

The CDR3 DNA sequence: TGTGCCAGCAGCTTATCAGGGGGCAATCAGCCCCAGCATTTT. It encodes CASSLSGGNQPQHF. The chain links TRBV7-9 to TRBJ1-5; D is possibly TRBD1 (6 bases). Trimming removed 2 bases from V and 2 bases from J, with 7 bases in between. This CDR3 has 14 residues. CDR1 and CDR2 from the germline V gene are SEHNR and FQNEAQ (reference sequence).